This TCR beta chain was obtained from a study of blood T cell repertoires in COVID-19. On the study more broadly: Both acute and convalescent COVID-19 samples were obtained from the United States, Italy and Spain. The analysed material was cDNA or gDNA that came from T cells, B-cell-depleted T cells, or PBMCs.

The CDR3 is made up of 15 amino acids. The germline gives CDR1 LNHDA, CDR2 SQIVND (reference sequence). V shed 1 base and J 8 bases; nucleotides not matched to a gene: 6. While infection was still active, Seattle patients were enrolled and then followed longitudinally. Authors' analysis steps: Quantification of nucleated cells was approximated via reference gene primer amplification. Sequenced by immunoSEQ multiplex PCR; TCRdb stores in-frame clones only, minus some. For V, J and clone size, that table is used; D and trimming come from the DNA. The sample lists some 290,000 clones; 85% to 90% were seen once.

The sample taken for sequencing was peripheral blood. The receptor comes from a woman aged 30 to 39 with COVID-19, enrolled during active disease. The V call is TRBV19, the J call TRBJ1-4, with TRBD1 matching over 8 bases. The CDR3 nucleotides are TGTGCCAGTAGTATAGGCCAGGGGGCGACGGAAAAACTGTTTTTT. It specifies CASSIGQGATEKLFF.